Listed here are 17 T cell receptor beta chains from one sample, sequenced in a study of control samples from healthy donors and cancer patients. Generated by immunoSEQ multiplex PCR, the TCRdb table keeps only in-frame clones and is missing some. The table lists around 100,000 clones, roughly 88% of them singletons. The sample consisted of blood. These receptors originate from a man aged 25 to 45 in good health.

This clone was seen only a few times. The CDR3 sequence: CAWSNLGTGGHRGYTF. The CDR3 region has the DNA TGTGCCTGGAGTAACCTGGGGACAGGGGGCCACAGAGGCTACACCTTC. The V gene is TRBV30, the J gene TRBJ1-2, with TRBD1 identical over 12 bases. V gave up 2 bases and J gave up 8 bases; unmatched junction bases: 12. Germline lookup yields CDR1 GTSNPN and CDR2 SVGIG (reference sequence). The CDR3 consists of 16 residues. Drawing the rest from reference TRBV30 and TRBJ1-2, the complete variable domain is SQTIHQWPATLVQPVGSPLSLECTVEGTSNPNLYWYRQAAGRGLQLLFYSVGIGQISSEVPQNLSASRPQDRQFILSSKKLLLSDSGFYLCAWSNLGTGGHRGYTFGSGTRLTVV.

This chain links TRBV24-1 with TRBJ2-7, with TRBD1 matching over 8 bases. Germline V gene sequence: CDR1 KGHDR, CDR2 SFDVKD. The CDR3 runs to 15 residues. V lost 3 bases, J lost 2 bases, and 5 bases stayed unmatched. In DNA, the CDR3 is TGTGCCACCAGTGATCCCCAGGGGGCTACCTACGAGCAGTACTTC. Amino acid sequence: CATSDPQGATYEQYF.

The chain carries TRBV27 and TRBJ2-3; no definite D call. The germline gives CDR1 MNHEY, CDR2 SMNVEV (reference sequence). V was shortened by 3 bases and J by 4 bases, with 5 bases between the two germline ends. CDR3 length: 12 amino acids. The CDR3 here is CASSFSADTQYF. In DNA, the CDR3 is TGTGCCAGCAGTTTTAGTGCAGATACGCAGTATTTT.

There are a few counts of this clone. The J gene is TRBJ1-5, the V gene TRBV2; D is unresolved. V was cut by 2 bases and J by 7 bases, with 6 bases left in between. CDR1 is SNHLY, CDR2 FYNNEI, per germline. The CDR3 contains 12 residues. CDR3 sequence: CASSERQQPQHF. In DNA, the CDR3 is TGTGCCAGCAGTGAAAGACAACAGCCCCAGCATTTT.

The V and J genes are TRBV7-9 and TRBJ2-5; TRBD2 matches at 11 bases. Losses at the gene ends were 5 bases for V and 1 base for J; bases not matched to a gene: 6. This CDR3 has 16 amino acids. CDR1 and CDR2 (germline): SEHNR, FQNEAQ (reference sequence). CDR3 nucleotides: TGTGCCAGCAGCGTCCCGGGACTAGCGGCCCAAGAGACCCAGTACTTC. Protein sequence: CASSVPGLAAQETQYF. The whole variable domain, remainder taken from reference TRBV7-9 and TRBJ2-5, is DTGVSQNPRHKITKRGQNVTFRCDPISEHNRLYWYRQTLGQGPEFLTYFQNEAQLEKSRLLSDRFSAERPKGSFSTLEIQRTEQGDSAMYLCASSVPGLAAQETQYFGPGTRLLVL.

The chain joins TRBV18 to TRBJ1-4, with 7 bases fitting TRBD1. The CDR3 runs 15 residues. Germline lookup yields CDR1 KGHSH and CDR2 LQKENI. The V gene end was trimmed by 0 bases and the J gene end by 6 bases; junction bases not matched to a gene: 4. CDR3 DNA: TGTGCCAGCTCACCACCCGGGACAGAGCATGAAAAACTGTTTTTT. Residues: CASSPPGTEHEKLFF.

The chain joins TRBV3-1 (or the pseudogene TRBV3-2) to TRBJ2-7; 9 nucleotides line up with TRBD2. With V trimmed by 2 bases and J by 4 bases, 6 bases remained unmatched. From germline, CDR1 is LGHDT and CDR2 YNNKEL (reference sequence). This CDR3 spans 15 amino acids. CDR3 sequence: CASSQIASGIYEQYF. Here the CDR3 DNA reads TGTGCCAGCAGCCAAATCGCTAGCGGGATATACGAGCAGTACTTC.

J is TRBJ2-2 and V is TRBV5-6; 7 positions match TRBD1. Per the germline V gene, CDR1 is SGHDT and CDR2 is YYEEEE. The CDR3 covers 15 residues. J gave up 3 bases and V 2 bases, and 4 bases lay outside the gene matches. The CDR3 spells CASSFRDRYTGELFF. The CDR3 DNA follows: TGTGCCAGCAGCTTCCGGGACAGATACACCGGGGAGCTGTTTTTT.

This sequence joins TRBV6-6 and TRBJ2-7, with D unclear. V was pared by 5 bases and J by 0 bases, with 5 bases between. In germline, CDR1 is MNHNY, CDR2 SVGAGI (reference sequence). The CDR3 is 12 amino acids. CDR3 DNA: TGTGCCAGCAGTAGGAACTCCTACGAGCAGTACTTC. It encodes CASSRNSYEQYF.

The chain is built from TRBV3-1 (or the pseudogene TRBV3-2) and TRBJ1-5, with D maybe TRBD1 (5 bases). The ends were cut back, 0 bases at V and 7 bases at J, with 10 bases in the middle. Germline loops: CDR1 LGHDT, CDR2 YNNKEL (reference sequence). CDR3 size: 14 residues. The CDR3 here is CASSQEQGGQPQHF. For the CDR3, the DNA is TGTGCCAGCAGCCAAGAGCAGGGAGGACAGCCCCAGCATTTT.

The chain recombines TRBV25-1 with TRBJ1-6; a possible D gene is TRBD1 (6 bases). Germline-derived CDR1 and CDR2 are MGHDK and SYGVNS. There are 14 residues in the CDR3. The V gene lost 7 bases and the J gene lost 5 bases, with 12 bases spanning the gap. CDR3 region: CASKAGTHNSPLHF. In nucleotides, the CDR3 is TGTGCCAGCAAAGCAGGGACACATAATTCACCCCTCCACTTT.

The chain joins TRBV30 to TRBJ2-2, with D perhaps matching TRBD2 (6 bases). The CDR3 contains 12 residues. Germline CDR1 GTSNPN, CDR2 SVGIG (reference sequence). CDR3 nucleotide sequence: TGTGGCGGGGCTACGAACACCGGGGAGCTGTTTTTT. Its translation is CGGATNTGELFF.

A few counts support this clone. Other nucleotide sequences from this sample produce the same CDR3. V and J are TRBV19 and TRBJ2-7; perhaps D is TRBD1 or TRBD2 (5 bases each). The germline V gene has CDR1 LNHDA and CDR2 SQIVND (reference sequence). Trimming took 1 base from V and 0 from J, leaving 10 bases between them. CDR3 length: 15 residues. CDR3 protein: CASSIGAGSSYEQYF. CDR3 sequence (DNA): TGTGCCAGTAGTATAGGGGCAGGGAGCTCCTACGAGCAGTACTTC.

This chain connects TRBV7-2 to TRBJ2-1, with D possibly matching TRBD2 (6 bases). Trimming removed 4 bases at V and 0 bases at J, with 16 bases between. This CDR3 contains 17 residues. Germline V gives CDR1 SGHTA, CDR2 FQGNSA. CDR3 coding DNA: TGTGCCAGCAGCTCCCGACTAGGAGGGTACTCCTACAATGAGCAGTTCTTC. Its protein is CASSSRLGGYSYNEQFF.

The rearrangement links TRBV5-1 to TRBJ2-7, with D perhaps given as TRBD1 or TRBD2 (5 bases each). Trimming took 0 bases from V and 5 from J, leaving 6 bases between them. CDR1 is SGHRS and CDR2 is YFSETQ in the germline V gene. This CDR3 region has 12 residues. The CDR3 protein is CASSLVGDEQYF. As DNA, the CDR3 is TGCGCCAGCAGCTTGGTGGGGGACGAGCAGTACTTC. The entire variable domain, with the rest obtained from reference TRBV5-1 and TRBJ2-7, is as follows: KAGVTQTPRYLIKTRGQQVTLSCSPISGHRSVSWYQQTPGQGLQFLFEYFSETQRNKGNFPGRFSGRQFSNSRSEMNVSTLELGDSALYLCASSLVGDEQYFGPGTRLTVT.

The chain carries TRBV18 and TRBJ1-1; tentative D call: TRBD1 (6 bases). Per the germline V gene, CDR1 is KGHSH and CDR2 is LQKENI. There are 15 residues in the CDR3. The V and J ends lost 1 base and 1 base respectively, with 10 bases between them. The CDR3 loop is CASSPLGQQNTEAFF. The CDR3 nucleotides are TGTGCCAGCTCACCACTTGGACAGCAGAACACTGAAGCTTTCTTT.

This chain joins TRBV29-1 and TRBJ2-3; 9 positions match TRBD1. CDR3 length: 15 residues. Germline assignment: CDR1 SQVTM and CDR2 ANQGSEA. The V and J ends lost 5 bases and 3 bases, in that order; junction bases with no gene match: 9. CDR3 in DNA: TGCAGCGTTAAAATGGGGACAGGGCGAACAGATACGCAGTATTTT. As protein: CSVKMGTGRTDTQYF.